This is a list of T cell receptor beta chains from one sample in a study of T cells after yellow fever vaccination. TCRdb called the 5' RACE reads again in MiXCR, with one record for every CDR3 protein. Among about 340,000 distinct CDR3 sequences, around 13% were seen once, and the ten largest hold 3.2%. This specimen was CD4+ T cells sorted from PBMCs, taken 15 days after the yellow fever booster vaccination. The receptors were sampled from a man between 18 and 35 years old who received the YFV17D yellow fever vaccine. CDR3s include the opening cysteine and the closing phenylalanine or tryptophan. D genes are given only for firm matches. Size tells how often a clone was seen (once, few, many) or the class of an expanded clone, and some rows leave it out.

cdr3_aa: CAIRGTLREKLFF
cdr3_nt: TGTGCCATCCGCGGGACATTAAGAGAAAAACTGTTTTTT
v_call: TRBV10-3
d_call: .
clone_size: .
j_call: TRBJ1-4

cdr3_aa: CASSPVADRSMNSPLHF
cdr3_nt: TGCGCCAGCAGCCCGGTGGCAGACAGGTCTATGAATTCACCCCTCCACTTT
v_call: TRBV5-1
d_call: .
clone_size: .
j_call: TRBJ1-6

cdr3_aa: CASSLPGRRRFKTDTQYF
cdr3_nt: TGCGCCAGCAGCTTGCCGGGACGGAGACGGTTTAAAACAGATACGCAGTATTTT
v_call: TRBV5-1
d_call: .
clone_size: few
j_call: TRBJ2-3

cdr3_aa: CSASPRTDTQYF
cdr3_nt: TGCAGTGCTAGTCCTCGCACAGATACGCAGTATTTT
v_call: TRBV20-1
d_call: .
clone_size: .
j_call: TRBJ2-3

cdr3_aa: CASSQEDTDTQYF
cdr3_nt: TGCGCCAGCAGCCAAGAGGACACAGATACGCAGTATTTT
v_call: TRBV4-3
d_call: .
clone_size: many
j_call: TRBJ2-3

cdr3_aa: CSARVGGSGAFF
cdr3_nt: TGCAGTGCTAGAGTTGGGGGGTCGGGGGCTTTCTTT
v_call: TRBV20-1
d_call: .
clone_size: few
j_call: TRBJ1-1

cdr3_aa: CASLATKNTEAFF
cdr3_nt: TGTGCCAGCTTAGCAACTAAGAACACTGAAGCTTTCTTT
v_call: TRBV18
d_call: .
clone_size: few
j_call: TRBJ1-1

cdr3_aa: CSARRGVNGGELFF
cdr3_nt: TGCAGTGCTAGAAGGGGTGTAAACGGCGGGGAGCTGTTTTTT
v_call: TRBV20-1
d_call: .
clone_size: .
j_call: TRBJ2-2

cdr3_aa: CASSLNGLGSLSGYTF
cdr3_nt: TGTGCCAGCAGCTTAAATGGTTTGGGCAGTTTAAGCGGCTACACCTTC
v_call: TRBV7-2
d_call: .
clone_size: few
j_call: TRBJ1-2

cdr3_aa: CASRGVSRWFGDEQFF
cdr3_nt: TGTGCCAGCAGGGGAGTCAGCAGGTGGTTTGGTGATGAGCAGTTCTTC
v_call: TRBV7-2
d_call: .
clone_size: .
j_call: TRBJ2-1

cdr3_aa: CAWMGSYNSPLHF
cdr3_nt: TGTGCCTGGATGGGCTCCTATAATTCACCCCTCCACTTT
v_call: TRBV30
d_call: .
clone_size: .
j_call: TRBJ1-6

cdr3_aa: CASSTGGGLWGEPQHF
cdr3_nt: TGTGCCAGCAGTACAGGGGGCGGGCTATGGGGGGAGCCCCAGCATTTT
v_call: TRBV6-6
d_call: TRBD1
clone_size: .
j_call: TRBJ1-5

cdr3_aa: CSAMGGLYNEQFF
cdr3_nt: TGCAGTGCTATGGGAGGGCTATACAATGAGCAGTTCTTC
v_call: TRBV20-1
d_call: TRBD2
clone_size: many
j_call: TRBJ2-1

cdr3_aa: CASSPLDGYTF
cdr3_nt: TGTGCCAGCAGCCCTCTCGATGGCTACACCTTC
v_call: TRBV7-2
d_call: .
clone_size: few
j_call: TRBJ1-2

cdr3_aa: CASSSRGWATDTQYF
cdr3_nt: TGCGCCAGCAGCTCCAGGGGGTGGGCCACAGATACGCAGTATTTT
v_call: TRBV5-1
d_call: TRBD1
clone_size: many
j_call: TRBJ2-3

cdr3_aa: CSVEDRGAGELFF
cdr3_nt: TGCAGCGTTGAAGACAGGGGGGCCGGGGAGCTGTTTTTT
v_call: TRBV29-1
d_call: .
clone_size: .
j_call: TRBJ2-2

cdr3_aa: CASSFSQPVYNEKLFF
cdr3_nt: TGTGCCAGCAGCTTTTCGCAGCCCGTTTATAATGAAAAACTGTTTTTT
v_call: TRBV5-5
d_call: .
clone_size: few
j_call: TRBJ1-4

cdr3_aa: CASSEASAEFNGYTF
cdr3_nt: TGTGCCAGCAGTGAGGCGAGCGCAGAGTTTAATGGCTACACCTTC
v_call: TRBV25-1
d_call: .
clone_size: .
j_call: TRBJ1-2

cdr3_aa: CASSPGQGQDTQYF
cdr3_nt: TGTGCCAGCAGCCCGGGACAGGGACAAGATACGCAGTATTTT
v_call: TRBV5-5
d_call: TRBD1
clone_size: few
j_call: TRBJ2-3

cdr3_aa: CASSRSGNTIYF
cdr3_nt: TGTGCCAGTAGCCGGTCCGGAAACACCATATATTTT
v_call: TRBV19
d_call: .
clone_size: .
j_call: TRBJ1-3

cdr3_aa: CASSFQTVLRTGGELFF
cdr3_nt: TGTGCCAGCAGCTTCCAGACAGTCCTCCGAACAGGGGGGGAGCTGTTTTTT
v_call: TRBV7-2
d_call: .
clone_size: few
j_call: TRBJ2-2

cdr3_aa: CASNLGQGVTDTQYF
cdr3_nt: TGTGCCAGCAACCTGGGACAGGGGGTCACAGATACGCAGTATTTT
v_call: TRBV28
d_call: TRBD1
clone_size: many
j_call: TRBJ2-3

cdr3_aa: CASSFTSETQYF
cdr3_nt: TGTGCCAGCAGCTTTACTTCGGAGACCCAGTACTTC
v_call: TRBV7-9
d_call: .
clone_size: many
j_call: TRBJ2-5

cdr3_aa: CSVHDDGGYGYTF
cdr3_nt: TGCAGCGTGCATGACGACGGGGGCTATGGCTACACCTTC
v_call: TRBV29-1
d_call: .
clone_size: .
j_call: TRBJ1-2

cdr3_aa: CASSLTPRETQYF
cdr3_nt: TGTGCCAGCTCACTGACCCCCCGAGAGACCCAGTACTTC
v_call: TRBV18
d_call: .
clone_size: .
j_call: TRBJ2-5

cdr3_aa: CASSDIRGHGTSEQYF
cdr3_nt: TGTGCCAGCAGTGACATTAGGGGACATGGGACCTCCGAGCAGTACTTC
v_call: TRBV6-1
d_call: .
clone_size: .
j_call: TRBJ2-7

cdr3_aa: CSVELGNNSPLHF
cdr3_nt: TGCAGCGTTGAACTCGGTAATAATTCACCCCTCCACTTT
v_call: TRBV29-1
d_call: .
clone_size: few
j_call: TRBJ1-6

cdr3_aa: CSAMRGFGVLTF
cdr3_nt: TGCAGTGCTATGAGGGGCTTTGGAGTCCTGACTTTC
v_call: TRBV20-1
d_call: .
clone_size: few
j_call: TRBJ2-6